This TCR beta chain was observed in a study of blood T cell repertoires in COVID-19. Study-wide background: Acute and convalescent COVID-19 specimens originated in the United States, Italy and Spain. In each case, the material was cDNA or gDNA derived from T cells, B-cell-depleted T cells, or PBMCs.

Germline values: CDR1 MNHEY, CDR2 SVGEGT. V lost 3 bases to trimming and J lost 0 bases; unmatched junction nucleotides: 2. The length of the CDR3 is 15 residues. Original handling: The assay estimated nucleated cells by amplifying reference gene primers. Clones were sequenced by immunoSEQ multiplex PCR, and TCRdb holds only the in-frame ones, with some missing. V, J and clone size derive from that table, while D and trimming were established from the DNA sequence. The sample shows more than 150,000 clones, roughly 78% of them seen only once. This clone occurred many times. The TCR originated in a woman older than 75 with active or convalescent COVID-19. The sample taken for sequencing was peripheral blood. The V gene is TRBV6-2 or TRBV6-3, the J gene TRBJ2-7; 10 bases agree with TRBD2. The CDR3 bases are TGTGCCAGCAGTTATAGCGGGGGGATCTCCTACGAGCAGTACTTC. This codes for CASSYSGGISYEQYF.